This TCR beta chain was documented in a study of control samples from healthy donors and cancer patients. This CDR3 has 14 residues. In germline, CDR1 is MNHEY, CDR2 SVGEGT. Trimming removed 0 bases from V and 3 bases from J, with 9 bases in between. Repertoires were generated with immunoSEQ multiplex PCR, while TCRdb's copy carries only in-frame clones and drops some. The data show around 80,000 clones, approximately 87% seen once. This clonotype was obtained from a middle-aged man in good health. The chain combines TRBV6-2 or TRBV6-3 with TRBJ2-7; possibly TRBD2 for D (6 bases). The sample taken for sequencing was blood. CDR3 loop: CASSYSDYYYEQYV. The CDR3 nucleotides are TGTGCCAGCAGTTACTCGGACTACTACTACGAGCAGTACGTC.